Below, one T cell receptor (beta chain) is given with its context. This clonotype has at least ten counts. Its target antigen remains unknown. Base qualities are not provided; no much larger clone lies one nucleotide away. The data were taken from a study of T-cell memory formation after mild COVID-19 (dated by TCRdb to the early 2020s). Regarding the complete study: Most TCR sequence clusters were specific to one of the two donors. T-cell clones expanding and contracting after mild COVID-19 in a couple of donors were tracked by longitudinal TCRalpha and TCRbeta repertoire sequencing. The cohort comprised two young, previously healthy adult volunteers, one female and one male. Results and caveats for the whole study, not just this receptor: SARS-CoV-2 specificity was not confirmed for the second-wave clones peaking on day 37. Clones contracting from day 15 to 85 had balanced CD4/CD8 phenotypes, while a second wave expanding from day 15 to 37 was biased towards CD4+. The detection of some responding clones in pre-infection memory suggests that pre-existing cross-reactive memory T cells joined the SARS-CoV-2 response. Contracting CD4+ clones turned up mainly in the CM and EM memory subsets, whereas EMRA was where CD8+ clones were enriched. The study covered only a couple of mild cases, and larger cohorts including severe cases with pre-infection samples were considered necessary.

The run used an Illumina NovaSeq 6000. Using 5'RACE with constant-segment primers, TCRalpha and TCRbeta cDNA libraries were constructed, with sample barcodes and unique molecular identifiers added in the process. Trizol reagent was used to extract RNA from every sample. The libraries were amplified in two PCR steps, and the second step added a second sample barcode and Illumina TruSeq adapters. Sequencing of libraries was performed on an Illumina NovaSeq with 2 x 150 bp paired-end reads. In the source study's methods: With migec v1.2.7, reads were demultiplexed and then collapsed into UMI-guided consensus sequences. Using mixcr v2.1.11, UMI consensuses were aligned to TRA and TRB V and J templates and then assembled into clonotypes. Clonotypes were classified as expanded or contracted when called significant by both edgeR and NoisET, with noise models trained on biological replicates. For edgeR calls, the thresholds were a false discovery rate-adjusted p below 0.01 and a log2 fold-change of 1. As an exploratory analysis of dynamics, PCA with hierarchical clustering was applied to max-normalized trajectories of the 1000 most abundant clonotypes. Separately sequenced CD4+ and CD8+ repertoires were used to assign a CD4 or CD8 phenotype to each responding clone. TCRdb reanalyzed the raw reads on its own, using fastp at Q25 for trimming and MiXCR for clone calling, and kept in-frame beta chains. Records with the same CDR3 protein are collapsed into one entry carrying the most frequent genes and DNA. TCRdb, rather than the study authors, made the V and J calls. Counted in this sample were about half a million distinct CDR3 sequences; approximately 18% of them appeared once. Around 12% of the sample lies in the top ten.

Ficoll-Paque density gradient centrifugation was used to isolate PBMCs. The CDR3 starts with the cysteine, ends with the phenylalanine, and has 12 residues. Only the CDR3 DNA is retained, 36 bases long and in frame from the first base. As encoded in the germline V gene, CDR1 is SGHTA while CDR2 is FQGTGA. Trimming at the junction amounts to 5 bases on V and 5 bases on J, and the germline ends lie 9 bases apart. This receptor was taken from an adult woman who had mild COVID-19 (a few samples of this study predate the infection). The sample titles of this study are shuffled in the database, so cell type and time point are left out; the donor was told from shared clones. Input material: PBMCs or a T cell subset sorted from them (not recorded which). The rearrangement joined TRBV7-3 to TRBJ1-1; the D region possibly corresponds to TRBD1 (6 bases align). The DNA is TGTGCCAGCAGCCAACAGGGTACTGAAGCTTTCTTT. This translates into CASSQQGTEAFF.